This paragraph covers one TCR beta chain sequence. There are 14 residues in the CDR3. The V and J ends lost 4 bases and 5 bases, in that order; junction bases with no gene match: 5. Germline assignment: CDR1 SGHTA and CDR2 FQGTGA. Measured with immunoSEQ multiplex PCR; TCRdb has only the in-frame clones, and not every one. The data show under 450,000 clones, about 95% seen once. This entry is derived from a study of shared T cell receptors in the human thymus. The J gene is TRBJ2-1, the V gene TRBV7-3; 7 bases map to TRBD1. Specimen: thymocytes. The receptor was derived from a human donor. CDR3 in amino acids: CASSSGQFNNEQFF. The CDR3 DNA sequence: TGTGCCAGCAGCTCGGGACAGTTTAACAATGAGCAGTTCTTC.